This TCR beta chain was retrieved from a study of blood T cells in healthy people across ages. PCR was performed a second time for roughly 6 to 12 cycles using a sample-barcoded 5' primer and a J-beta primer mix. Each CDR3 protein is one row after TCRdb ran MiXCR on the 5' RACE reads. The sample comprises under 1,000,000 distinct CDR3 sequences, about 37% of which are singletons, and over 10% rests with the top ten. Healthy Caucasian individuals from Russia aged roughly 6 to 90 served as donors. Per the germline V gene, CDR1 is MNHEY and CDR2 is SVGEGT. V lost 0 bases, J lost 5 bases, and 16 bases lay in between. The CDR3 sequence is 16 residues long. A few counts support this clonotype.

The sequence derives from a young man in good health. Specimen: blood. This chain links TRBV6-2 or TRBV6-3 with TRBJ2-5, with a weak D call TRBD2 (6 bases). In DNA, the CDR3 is TGTGCCAGCAGTTACTCGATAGTCGGGGGAGTCGAGACCCAGTACTTC. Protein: CASSYSIVGGVETQYF.